What follows describes a single T cell receptor beta chain. This sample stems from a study of blood T cell repertoires in COVID-19. Overall study context: Nucleic acid was either cDNA or gDNA, and it came from T cells, B-cell-depleted T cells, or PBMCs.

Produced via immunoSEQ multiplex PCR; TCRdb's table is partial and in-frame only. There are around 20,000 clones in the sample; 87% occur only once, and about 8.3% lies in the top ten. The CDR3 extends over 17 amino acids. Germline V gene sequence: CDR1 LNHDA, CDR2 SQIVND (reference sequence). V shed 7 bases and J 4 bases; nucleotides not matched to a gene: 9. Sequences were obtained from peripheral blood. The rearrangement joins TRBV19 to TRBJ2-2; 13 bases fit TRBD2. The source of this sequence is a human donor in a cohort sampled during active COVID-19. The donor label of this sample is uncertain. CDR3 residues: CASTNGLAGVGTGELFF. The DNA for the CDR3 is TGTGCCAGTACCAACGGACTAGCGGGAGTAGGCACCGGGGAGCTGTTTTTT. The full variable domain, completed using reference TRBV19 and TRBJ2-2, is DGGITQSPKYLFRKEGQNVTLSCEQNLNHDAMYWYRQDPGQGLRLIYYSQIVNDFQKGDIAEGYSVSREKKESFPLTVTSAQKNPTAFYLCASTNGLAGVGTGELFFGEGSRLTVL.